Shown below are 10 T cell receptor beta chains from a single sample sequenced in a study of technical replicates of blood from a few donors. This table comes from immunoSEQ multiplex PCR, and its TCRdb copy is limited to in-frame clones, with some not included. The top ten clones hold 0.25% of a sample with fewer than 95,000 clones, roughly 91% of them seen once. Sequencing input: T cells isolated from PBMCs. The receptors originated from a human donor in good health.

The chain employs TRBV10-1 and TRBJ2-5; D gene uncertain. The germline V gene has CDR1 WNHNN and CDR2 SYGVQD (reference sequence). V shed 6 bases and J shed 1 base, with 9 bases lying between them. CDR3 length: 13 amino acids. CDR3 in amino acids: CASSKSVQETQYF. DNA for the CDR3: TGCGCCAGCAGCAAATCAGTCCAAGAGACCCAGTACTTC.

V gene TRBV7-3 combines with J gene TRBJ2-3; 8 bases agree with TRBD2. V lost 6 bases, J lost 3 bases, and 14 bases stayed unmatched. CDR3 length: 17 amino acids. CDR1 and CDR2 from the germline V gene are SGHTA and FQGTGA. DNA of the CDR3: TGTGCCAGCAGTCCGGAGGGTGGCGGGGGGCGAACAGATACGCAGTATTTT. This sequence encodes CASSPEGGGGRTDTQYF.

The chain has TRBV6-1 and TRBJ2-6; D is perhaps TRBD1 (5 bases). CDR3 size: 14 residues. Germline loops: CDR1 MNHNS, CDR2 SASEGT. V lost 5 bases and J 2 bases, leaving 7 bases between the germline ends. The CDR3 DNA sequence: TGTGCCAGCAGTCCACAGGCTGGGGCCAACGTCCTGACTTTC. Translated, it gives CASSPQAGANVLTF.

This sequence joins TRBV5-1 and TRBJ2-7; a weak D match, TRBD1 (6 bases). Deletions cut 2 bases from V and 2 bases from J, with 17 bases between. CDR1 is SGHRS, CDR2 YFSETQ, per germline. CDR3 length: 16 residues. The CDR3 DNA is TGCGCCAGCAGCTTAAGCCGGGACACCGCGACCTACGAGCAGTACTTC. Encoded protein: CASSLSRDTATYEQYF.

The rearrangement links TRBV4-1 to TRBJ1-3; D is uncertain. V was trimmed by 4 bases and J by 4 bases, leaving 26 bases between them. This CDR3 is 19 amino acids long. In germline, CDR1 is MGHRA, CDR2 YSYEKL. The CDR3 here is CASSPIRASSVSPGNTIYF. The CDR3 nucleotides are TGCGCCAGCAGCCCTATTCGAGCTTCTTCTGTGTCTCCCGGAAACACCATATATTTT.

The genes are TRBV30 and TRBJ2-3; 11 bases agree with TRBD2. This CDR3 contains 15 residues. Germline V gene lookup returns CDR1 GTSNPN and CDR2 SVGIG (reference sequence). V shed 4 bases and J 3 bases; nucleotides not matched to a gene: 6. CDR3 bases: TGTGCCTGGACGACTAGCGGGGCCCTAACAGATACGCAGTATTTT. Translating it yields CAWTTSGALTDTQYF.

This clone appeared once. CDR3 sequence reads: CASSIFLPRGNTEAFF. DNA of the CDR3: TGTGCCAGTAGTATCTTCCTCCCCCGAGGGAACACTGAAGCTTTCTTT. This chain connects TRBV19 to TRBJ1-1; D remains ambiguous. V was shortened by 3 bases and J by 1 base, with 15 bases between the two germline ends. Germline CDR1 LNHDA, CDR2 SQIVND (reference sequence). This CDR3 contains 16 residues.

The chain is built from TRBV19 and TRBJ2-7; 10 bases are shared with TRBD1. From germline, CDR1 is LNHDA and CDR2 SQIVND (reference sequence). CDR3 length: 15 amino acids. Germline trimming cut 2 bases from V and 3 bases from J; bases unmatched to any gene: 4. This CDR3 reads CASSITGQGVYEQYF. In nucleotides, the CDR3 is TGTGCCAGTAGTATAACCGGACAGGGGGTCTACGAGCAGTACTTC.

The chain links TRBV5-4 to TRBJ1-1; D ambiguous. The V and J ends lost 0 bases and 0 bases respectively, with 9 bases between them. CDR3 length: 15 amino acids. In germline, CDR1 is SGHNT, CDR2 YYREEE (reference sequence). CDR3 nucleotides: TGTGCCAGCAGCTTGGGGCTGATGATGAACACTGAAGCTTTCTTT. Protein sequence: CASSLGLMMNTEAFF. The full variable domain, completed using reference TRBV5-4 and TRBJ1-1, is ETGVTQSPTHLIKTRGQQVTLRCSSQSGHNTVSWYQQALGQGPQFIFQYYREEENGRGNFPPRFSGLQFPNYSSELNVNALELDDSALYLCASSLGLMMNTEAFFGQGTRLTVV.

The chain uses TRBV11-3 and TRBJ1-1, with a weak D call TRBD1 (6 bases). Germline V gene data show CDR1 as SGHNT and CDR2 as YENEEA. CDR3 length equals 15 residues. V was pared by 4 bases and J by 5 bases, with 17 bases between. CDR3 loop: CASSSWGGGNTEAFF. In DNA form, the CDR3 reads TGTGCCAGCAGCTCATGGGGTGGGGGCAATACTGAAGCTTTCTTT.